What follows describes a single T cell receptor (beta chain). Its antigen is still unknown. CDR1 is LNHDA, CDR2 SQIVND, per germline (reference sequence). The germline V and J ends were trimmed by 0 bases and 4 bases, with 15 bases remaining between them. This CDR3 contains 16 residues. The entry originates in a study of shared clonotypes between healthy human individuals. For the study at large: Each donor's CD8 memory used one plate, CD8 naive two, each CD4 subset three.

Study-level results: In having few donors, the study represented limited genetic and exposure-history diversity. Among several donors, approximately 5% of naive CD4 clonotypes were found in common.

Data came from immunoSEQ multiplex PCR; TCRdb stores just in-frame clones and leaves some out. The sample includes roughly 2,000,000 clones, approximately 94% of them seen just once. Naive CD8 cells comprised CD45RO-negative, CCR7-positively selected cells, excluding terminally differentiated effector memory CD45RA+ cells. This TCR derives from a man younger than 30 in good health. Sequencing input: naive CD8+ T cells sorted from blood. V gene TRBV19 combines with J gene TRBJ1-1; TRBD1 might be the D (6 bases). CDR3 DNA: TGTGCCAGTAGTATAGATCCTCACAGGGCCGGCACTGAAGCTTTCTTT. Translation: CASSIDPHRAGTEAFF.